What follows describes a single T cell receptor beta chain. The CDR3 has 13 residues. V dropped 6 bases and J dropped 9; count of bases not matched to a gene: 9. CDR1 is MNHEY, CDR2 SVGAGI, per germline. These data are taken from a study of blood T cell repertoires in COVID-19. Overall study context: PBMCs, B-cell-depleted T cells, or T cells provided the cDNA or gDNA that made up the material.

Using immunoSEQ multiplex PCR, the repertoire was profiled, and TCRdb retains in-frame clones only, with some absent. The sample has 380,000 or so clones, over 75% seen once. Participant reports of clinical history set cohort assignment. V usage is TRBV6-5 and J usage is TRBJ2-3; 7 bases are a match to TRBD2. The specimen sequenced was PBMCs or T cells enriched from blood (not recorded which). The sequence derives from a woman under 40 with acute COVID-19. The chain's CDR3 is CASRPPSSGTQYF. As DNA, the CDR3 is TGTGCCAGCAGGCCGCCGTCTAGCGGAACGCAGTATTTT.